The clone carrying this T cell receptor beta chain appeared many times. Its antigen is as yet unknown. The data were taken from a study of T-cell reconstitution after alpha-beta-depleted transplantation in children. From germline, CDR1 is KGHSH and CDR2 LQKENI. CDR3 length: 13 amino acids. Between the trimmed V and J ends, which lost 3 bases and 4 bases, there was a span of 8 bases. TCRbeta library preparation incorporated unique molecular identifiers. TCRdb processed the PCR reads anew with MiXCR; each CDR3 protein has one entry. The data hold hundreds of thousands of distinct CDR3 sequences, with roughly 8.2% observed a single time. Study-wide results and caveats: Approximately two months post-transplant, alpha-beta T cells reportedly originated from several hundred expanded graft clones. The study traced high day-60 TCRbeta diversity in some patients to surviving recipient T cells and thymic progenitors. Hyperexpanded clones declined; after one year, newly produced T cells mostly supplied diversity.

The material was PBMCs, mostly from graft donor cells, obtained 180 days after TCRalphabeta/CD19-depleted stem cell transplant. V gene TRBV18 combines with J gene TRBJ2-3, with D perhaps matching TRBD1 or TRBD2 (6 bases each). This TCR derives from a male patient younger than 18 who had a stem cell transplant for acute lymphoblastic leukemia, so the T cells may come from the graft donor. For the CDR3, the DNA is TGTGCCAGCTCACCGGGGGGCCCAGATACGCAGTATTTT. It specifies CASSPGGPDTQYF.